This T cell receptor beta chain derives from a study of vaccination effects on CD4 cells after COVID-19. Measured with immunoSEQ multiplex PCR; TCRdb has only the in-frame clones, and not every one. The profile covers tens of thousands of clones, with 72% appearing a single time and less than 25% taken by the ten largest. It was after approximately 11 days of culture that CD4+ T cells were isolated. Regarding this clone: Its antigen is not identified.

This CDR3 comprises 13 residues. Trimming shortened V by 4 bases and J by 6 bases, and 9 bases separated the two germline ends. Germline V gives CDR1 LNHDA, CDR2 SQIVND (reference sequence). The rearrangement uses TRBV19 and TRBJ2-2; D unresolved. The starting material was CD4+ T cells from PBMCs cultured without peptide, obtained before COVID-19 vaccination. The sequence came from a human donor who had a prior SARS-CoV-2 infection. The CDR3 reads CASSTWGSGELFF. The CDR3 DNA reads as TGTGCCAGTAGTACCTGGGGTTCCGGGGAGCTGTTTTTT. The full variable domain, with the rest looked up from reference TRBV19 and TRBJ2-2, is DGGITQSPKYLFRKEGQNVTLSCEQNLNHDAMYWYRQDPGQGLRLIYYSQIVNDFQKGDIAEGYSVSREKKESFPLTVTSAQKNPTAFYLCASSTWGSGELFFGEGSRLTVL.